This T cell receptor (beta chain) was obtained from a study of cytomegalovirus exposure and HLA in healthy donors. Whole-study findings and limits: Cytomegalovirus-associated TCR beta chains were listed, numbering 150 to 200. Many donors carried some public TCRs, although rarity characterized most TCR sequences. Reported performance of the classifier showed diagnosis of cytomegalovirus status with high specificity and sensitivity.

With 60 Vbeta and 13 Jbeta primers, the PCR was carried out. Libraries were prepared by immunoSEQ multiplex PCR; TCRdb keeps only in-frame clonotypes and omits some of them. Of over 80,000 clones listed, roughly four fifths were seen once; the top ten hold roughly 3.8%. A single count supports this clone. Its antigen is still unknown. This CDR3 contains 15 residues. The V gene's germline CDR1 is SEHNR and CDR2 FQNEAQ (reference sequence). V shed 4 bases and J shed 2 bases, with 12 bases lying between them. What was sequenced was PBMCs. V usage is TRBV7-9 and J usage is TRBJ1-5, with D uncertain. The receptor comes from a man over 45 in good health and CMV-seronegative. CDR3 amino acids: CASSSSEAGNQPQHF. CDR3 bases: TGTGCCAGCAGCTCAAGTGAGGCCGGCAATCAGCCCCAGCATTTT. The whole variable domain, remainder taken from reference TRBV7-9 and TRBJ1-5, is DTGVSQNPRHKITKRGQNVTFRCDPISEHNRLYWYRQTLGQGPEFLTYFQNEAQLEKSRLLSDRFSAERPKGSFSTLEIQRTEQGDSAMYLCASSSSEAGNQPQHFGDGTRLSIL.